The sequence of this T cell receptor (beta chain) was determined in a study of blood T cell repertoires in COVID-19. Looking at the study overall: Samples came from the United States, Italy and Spain, spanning acute and convalescent COVID-19.

In the authors' methods: It was from reference gene primer amplification that nucleated cell counts were estimated. Repertoires were generated with immunoSEQ multiplex PCR, while TCRdb's copy carries only in-frame clones and drops some. The DNA was the basis for D and trimming; V, J and clone size are from that table. Here the sample spans around 160,000 clones, 80% to 90% being singletons. The germline V and J ends were trimmed by 6 bases and 2 bases, with 14 bases remaining between them. This CDR3 spans 15 amino acids. In germline, CDR1 is SNHLY, CDR2 FYNNEI. The sequencing input was peripheral blood. The TCR sequence derives from a man between 60 and 75 years old with acute or convalescent COVID-19. This chain connects TRBV2 to TRBJ1-5, with TRBD1 as a possible D gene (5 bases). CDR3 nucleotides: TGTGCCAGCAGGGAGGGACGGGGAGGCAATCAGCCCCAGCATTTT. It translates to CASREGRGGNQPQHF.